The source of this T cell receptor (beta chain) is a study of blood T cell repertoires in COVID-19. Turning to the study itself: Samples taken during acute and convalescent COVID-19 were collected in the United States, Italy and Spain. In each case, the material was cDNA or gDNA derived from T cells, B-cell-depleted T cells, or PBMCs.

Original analysis: Amplifying reference gene primers gave estimates of nucleated cell counts. The protocol was immunoSEQ multiplex PCR, while the TCRdb copy is restricted to in-frame clones and leaves out a portion. D and trimming come from the DNA, and the V and J calls and clone size come from that table. The sample yields fewer than 500,000 clones, around nine tenths seen once. The participants were between about 18 and 90 years old and came from fewer than 25 US areas. This receptor was obtained from a woman aged 25 to 39 with acute COVID-19. Source material: PBMCs or T cells enriched from blood (not recorded which).

In nucleotides, the CDR3 is TGCGCCAGCAGCCCTCCGGGACTAGCTAACGAGCAGTACTTC. Translating it yields CASSPPGLANEQYF. The chain is built from TRBV4-1 and TRBJ2-7, with 9 bases aligning to TRBD2. Germline V gives CDR1 MGHRA, CDR2 YSYEKL. The J segment lost 5 bases and the V segment lost 4 bases, leaving 6 bases of the junction unmatched. This CDR3 region has 14 residues.